The rows below give T cell receptor beta chains drawn from one sample of a study of blood T cells in healthy people across ages. MiXCR, applied by TCRdb to the 5' RACE reads, yields one record per CDR3 protein. The sample contains fewer than 700,000 distinct CDR3 sequences, around 38% of which appear only once. Sample: blood. The receptors come from a man older than 75 in good health. The CDR3 runs from the conserved cysteine through the conserved F or W. The D gene is left open where the match is weak. Clone size, where shown, is once, few, many, or a class for clones that have expanded.

d_call,clone_size,j_call,v_call,cdr3_aa,cdr3_nt
.,.,TRBJ2-1,TRBV5-5,CASSFRDPHRDEQFF,TGTGCCAGCAGCTTCCGGGACCCCCATCGGGATGAGCAGTTCTTC
TRBD2,.,TRBJ2-7,TRBV6-2/TRBV6-3,CASSRLAGGYEQYF,TGTGCCAGCAGCCGACTAGCGGGGGGCTACGAGCAGTACTTC
TRBD2,.,TRBJ2-3,TRBV5-1,CAGREGSTDTQYF,TGCGCCGGTCGGGAGGGGAGCACAGATACGCAGTATTTT
.,few,TRBJ2-5,TRBV7-2,CASSSRDTYQETQYF,TGTGCCAGCAGTTCCCGGGACACCTACCAAGAGACCCAGTACTTC
.,.,TRBJ1-5,TRBV6-2/TRBV6-3,CASMGGRQPQHF,TGTGCCAGCATGGGGGGCAGGCAGCCCCAGCATTTT
TRBD1,once,TRBJ2-2,TRBV2,CASRIQGAGTGELFF,TGTGCCAGCAGGATACAGGGGGCGGGCACCGGGGAGCTGTTTTTT
TRBD1,few,TRBJ1-6,TRBV27,CASRLGQGNSPLHF,TGTGCCAGCAGACTCGGACAGGGGAATTCACCCCTCCACTTT
.,few,TRBJ1-1,TRBV6-5,CASNTGARYTEAFF,TGTGCCAGCAATACCGGGGCCCGGTACACTGAAGCTTTCTTT
TRBD2,.,TRBJ2-1,TRBV28,CASSLWTSGSLDEQFF,TGTGCCAGCAGTTTATGGACTAGCGGGAGTTTAGATGAGCAGTTCTTC
.,.,TRBJ2-3,TRBV7-8,CAGSLGTDTQYF,TGTGCCGGCAGCCTCGGGACGGATACGCAGTATTTT
.,few,TRBJ2-7,TRBV29-1,CSVRQTRDSYEQYF,TGCAGCGTCCGACAGACCCGGGACTCCTACGAGCAGTACTTC
TRBD1,few,TRBJ1-5,TRBV30,CAWSESGGLNQPQHF,TGTGCCTGGAGTGAATCAGGGGGCCTCAATCAGCCCCAGCATTTT
TRBD1,few,TRBJ2-3,TRBV6-5,CASSYAFSQGRTDTQYF,TGTGCCAGCAGTTACGCCTTCTCACAGGGGCGCACAGATACGCAGTATTTT
TRBD2,few,TRBJ2-7,TRBV6-8,CASSPPSGRWYEQYF,TGTGCCAGCAGCCCCCCTAGCGGGAGATGGTACGAGCAGTACTTC
.,.,TRBJ2-2,TRBV6-2/TRBV6-3,CASSYSGLNTGELFF,TGTGCCAGCAGTTACTCCGGGCTGAACACCGGGGAGCTGTTTTTT
TRBD2,.,TRBJ2-7,TRBV20-1,CSAIKAGVPYEQYF,TGCAGTGCTATCAAAGCGGGAGTGCCCTACGAGCAGTACTTC
TRBD2,many,TRBJ2-5,TRBV6-2/TRBV6-3,CASGTRLAGPGFQETQYF,TGTGCCAGCGGAACGAGACTAGCGGGGCCTGGATTCCAAGAGACCCAGTACTTC
.,.,TRBJ1-2,TRBV30,CAWRLSSYGYTF,TGTGCCTGGAGGTTGAGCAGCTATGGCTACACCTTC
.,.,TRBJ2-3,TRBV20-1,CSAFYGESTDTQYF,TGCAGTGCCTTCTACGGGGAAAGCACAGATACGCAGTATTTT
TRBD1,.,TRBJ1-5,TRBV6-2/TRBV6-3,CASSGTGRSNQPQHF,TGTGCCAGCAGTGGGACAGGGAGGAGCAATCAGCCCCAGCATTTT
.,.,TRBJ1-3,TRBV20-1,CSASEGSSGNTIYF,TGCAGTGCTAGTGAGGGATCCTCTGGAAACACCATATATTTT
.,once,TRBJ2-2,TRBV11-2,CTSSQTWDTGELFF,TGTACCAGCAGCCAAACGTGGGACACCGGGGAGCTGTTTTTT
.,.,TRBJ2-2,TRBV12-3/TRBV12-4,CASSLGGVGTGELFF,TGTGCCAGCAGTTTAGGGGGAGTGGGCACCGGGGAGCTGTTTTTT
.,.,TRBJ2-2,TRBV5-1,CASSWVLGNTGELFF,TGCGCCAGCAGCTGGGTTCTCGGAAACACCGGGGAGCTGTTTTTT
TRBD2,.,TRBJ2-3,TRBV4-3,CASSQSFLAGGWTDTQYF,TGCGCCAGCAGCCAATCTTTCCTAGCGGGAGGGTGGACAGATACGCAGTATTTT
TRBD1,.,TRBJ1-2,TRBV29-1,CSVEDATGGVISGYTF,TGCAGCGTTGAAGATGCGACAGGGGGCGTAATTTCGGGCTACACCTTC
.,once,TRBJ2-5,TRBV7-2,CASSARTLGGTQYF,TGTGCCAGCAGCGCCCGTACCTTAGGTGGGACCCAGTACTTC
.,.,TRBJ2-5,TRBV5-8,CASSGRLRTQETQYF,TGTGCCAGCAGCGGGAGGTTACGGACACAAGAGACCCAGTACTTC